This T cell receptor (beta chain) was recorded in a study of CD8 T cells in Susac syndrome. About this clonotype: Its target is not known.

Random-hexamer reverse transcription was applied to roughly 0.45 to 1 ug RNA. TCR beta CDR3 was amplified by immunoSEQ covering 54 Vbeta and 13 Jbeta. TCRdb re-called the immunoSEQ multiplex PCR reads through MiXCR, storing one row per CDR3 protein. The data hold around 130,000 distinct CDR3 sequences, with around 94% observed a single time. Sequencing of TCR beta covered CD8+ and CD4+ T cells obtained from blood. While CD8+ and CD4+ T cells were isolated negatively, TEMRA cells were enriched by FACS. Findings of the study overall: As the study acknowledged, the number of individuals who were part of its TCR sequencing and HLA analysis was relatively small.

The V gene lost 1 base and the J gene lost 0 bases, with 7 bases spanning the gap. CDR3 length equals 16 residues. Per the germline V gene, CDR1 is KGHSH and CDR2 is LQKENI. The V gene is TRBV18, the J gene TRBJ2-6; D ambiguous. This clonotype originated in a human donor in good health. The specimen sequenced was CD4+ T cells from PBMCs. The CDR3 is CASSPQQFSGANVLTF. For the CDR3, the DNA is TGTGCCAGCTCACCACAACAGTTCTCTGGGGCCAACGTCCTGACTTTC. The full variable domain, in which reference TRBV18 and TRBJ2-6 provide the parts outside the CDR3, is NAGVMQNPRHLVRRRGQEARLRCSPMKGHSHVYWYRQLPEEGLKFMVYLQKENIIDESGMPKERFSAEFPKEGPSILRIQQVVRGDSAAYFCASSPQQFSGANVLTFGAGSRLTVL.